This T cell receptor (beta chain) is from a study of T cells in Graves' hyperthyroidism and ophthalmopathy. Lactation, pregnancy, other autoimmune disease or uncontrolled infection excluded patients. There were TCR beta CDR3 regions amplified from RNA transcripts. HTBI primers drove first-round RT-PCR of the TCR CDR3. Each CDR3 protein is one row after TCRdb ran MiXCR on the multiplex PCR reads. The sample records 350,000 to 400,000 distinct CDR3 sequences, approximately 19% being singletons. As regards this clonotype: The antigen remains undetermined.

The CDR3 has 17 residues. With 3 bases clipped from V and 2 bases from J, the junction kept 15 bases outside the gene matches. CDR1 GTSNPN and CDR2 SVGIG come from the germline V gene (reference sequence). Findings and caveats of the study: Ophthalmopathy onset followed model prediction by a median roughly 6 months.

This sequence originates from a woman younger than 35 with Graves' hyperthyroidism. The V gene is TRBV30, the J gene TRBJ2-5, with 7 bases aligning to TRBD1. Sequenced input: blood. Written as DNA, the CDR3 is TGTGCCTGGAGCCGACCCGTGGCGAGGGGGCCACAAGAGACCCAGTACTTC. It specifies CAWSRPVARGPQETQYF.